Each of the 14 T cell receptor beta chains below was sequenced from the same sample in a study of control samples from healthy donors and cancer patients. Assay used: immunoSEQ multiplex PCR; TCRdb lists only in-frame clones, some missing. The repertoire consists of some 150,000 clones, with roughly 94% occurring once and the leading ten covering about 14%. Material for sequencing was PBMCs. The receptors were sampled from a man in his sixties with colorectal cancer.

The gene calls are TRBV7-2 and TRBJ1-5, with no clear D. The CDR3 contains 13 residues. Trimming stripped 5 bases from V and 4 bases from J, with 9 bases between. Germline V CDR1 and CDR2: SGHTA, FQGNSA. CDR3 in amino acids: CASSREPNQPQHF. The CDR3 DNA reads TGTGCCAGCAGCCGAGAACCTAATCAGCCCCAGCATTTT.

This chain connects TRBV21-1 to TRBJ2-7; whether TRBD2, the table's D call, matches the DNA was not checked. TRBV21-1 is a recognized pseudogene. The CDR3 runs 19 residues. CDR3 amino acids: CASSKEGREGFSLSYEQYF. The CDR3, as DNA: TGTGCCAGCAGCAAAGAAGGCAGGGAGGGTTTTTCCCTCTCCTACGAGCAGTACTTC.

About this clone: This CDR3 is also generated by other DNA sequences in the sample. The chain has TRBV19 and TRBJ1-5; 7 bases agree with TRBD1. Germline V gives CDR1 LNHDA, CDR2 SQIVND (reference sequence). The CDR3 spans 14 residues. Trimming took 3 bases from V and 7 from J; bases not matched to a gene: 6. The CDR3 nucleotides read TGTGCCAGTAGTATCAGACAGGGCGGCCAGCCCCAGCATTTT. This codes for CASSIRQGGQPQHF.

This clone appeared once. The chain joins TRBV5-6 to TRBJ2-1; perhaps TRBD1 as D (6 bases). Germline values: CDR1 SGHDT, CDR2 YYEEEE. With 1 base removed from V and 7 bases from J, the gap between germline ends came to 18 bases. The CDR3 totals 16 residues. The DNA for the CDR3 is TGTGCCAGCAGCTTGTTGGTGGGGGCCACTGTAAATGAGCAGTTCTTC. The encoded protein is CASSLLVGATVNEQFF.

The chain has TRBV28 and TRBJ2-7, with D possibly matching TRBD2 (6 bases). Between the trimmed V and J ends, which lost 3 bases and 5 bases, there was a span of 20 bases. Germline V gene sequence: CDR1 MDHEN, CDR2 SYDVKM. This CDR3 is built from 16 residues. In nucleotides, the CDR3 is TGTGCCAGCAGTTTGCGGGGTTTCCGCTCAGGCCACGAGCAGTACTTC. As protein: CASSLRGFRSGHEQYF.

The chain uses TRBV9 and TRBJ1-1; unclear D gene. CDR3 size: 15 residues. Trimming pared 4 bases from V and 2 bases from J, leaving 15 bases between. Germline V gives CDR1 SGDLS, CDR2 YYNGEE. The CDR3 DNA follows: TGTGCCAGCAGCCCCCGGTTAGGGCTCAACACTGAAGCTTTCTTT. Protein product: CASSPRLGLNTEAFF.

The gene calls are TRBV6-4 and TRBJ2-2; a weak D match, TRBD1 (6 bases). CDR3 length equals 13 residues. The germline V gene has CDR1 MRHNA and CDR2 SNTAGT. Trimming stripped 5 bases from V and 5 bases from J, with 9 bases between. CDR3 in amino acids: CASSSQGTGELFF. The CDR3 bases are TGTGCCAGCAGTTCCCAGGGGACCGGGGAGCTGTTTTTT.

The rearrangement uses TRBV6-5 and TRBJ2-7, with D perhaps matching TRBD1 or TRBD2 (6 bases each). V was pared by 8 bases and J by 2 bases, with 10 bases between. This CDR3 has 12 amino acids. CDR1 and CDR2 from the germline V gene are MNHEY and SVGAGI. CDR3 DNA: TGTGCCAGCGGAGGGGGGCCCTACGAGCAGTACTTC. Translation gives CASGGGPYEQYF.

This chain links TRBV6-1 with TRBJ1-5, with D perhaps TRBD1 (5 bases). Trimming removed 3 bases from V and 1 base from J, with 7 bases in between. Germline loops: CDR1 MNHNS, CDR2 SASEGT. This CDR3 contains 14 residues. The CDR3 spells CASSDGGSNQPQHF. Here the CDR3 DNA reads TGTGCCAGCAGTGATGGGGGAAGCAATCAGCCCCAGCATTTT.

CDR3 in DNA: TGCAGCGTTGAAGCAGGGACTAACTATGGCTACACCTTC. Residues: CSVEAGTNYGYTF. The chain employs TRBV29-1 and TRBJ1-2; D may be TRBD1 (5 bases). V lost 1 base to trimming and J lost 0 bases, with 6 bases between them. There are 13 residues in the CDR3. Per germline, CDR1 SQVTM and CDR2 ANQGSEA. Full variable domain (rest looked up from reference TRBV29-1 and TRBJ1-2): SAVISQKPSRDICQRGTSLTIQCQVDSQVTMMFWYRQQPGQSLTLIATANQGSEATYESGFVIDKFPISRPNLTFSTLTVSNMSPEDSSIYLCSVEAGTNYGYTFGSGTRLTVV.

In regard to this clone: At the DNA level, this CDR3 is encoded by other sequences in the same sample as well. The V gene is TRBV30, the J gene TRBJ1-6; D is ambiguous. CDR1 is GTSNPN and CDR2 is SVGIG in the germline V gene (reference sequence). Trimming cost V 0 bases and J 0 bases, with 6 bases left between them. The CDR3 is 15 amino acids. CDR3: CAWSVLSSYNSPLHF. The DNA of the CDR3 is TGTGCCTGGAGTGTACTGAGCTCCTATAATTCACCCCTCCACTTT.

This chain joins TRBV13 and TRBJ1-3; 9 bases are a match to TRBD1. Germline CDR1 reads PRHDT; CDR2 reads FYEKMQ (reference sequence). The CDR3 runs to 14 residues. V gave up 5 bases and J gave up 8 bases; unmatched junction bases: 7. The CDR3, as DNA: TGTGCCAGCAGCGGGGACAGGGTGTCTGACACCATATATTTT. Translating it yields CASSGDRVSDTIYF.

J is TRBJ1-4 and V is TRBV10-3; a weak D match, TRBD1 (5 bases). The V gene lost 0 bases and the J gene lost 6 bases, with 23 bases spanning the gap. The CDR3 runs 19 residues. Germline-derived CDR1 and CDR2 are ENHRY and SYGVKD. The CDR3 sequence is CAISESPLGTPRGDEKLFF. The DNA for the CDR3 is TGTGCCATCAGTGAGTCGCCGTTGGGGACCCCGAGGGGAGATGAAAAACTGTTTTTT.

This chain joins TRBV6-5 and TRBJ1-1; 8 bases are shared with TRBD1. The CDR3 extends over 14 amino acids. Germline V gene lookup returns CDR1 MNHEY and CDR2 SVGAGI. J gave up 5 bases and V 7 bases, and 9 bases lay outside the gene matches. CDR3 sequence reads: CASTPGQGGTEAFF. The CDR3 DNA follows: TGTGCCAGCACTCCAGGACAGGGTGGGACTGAAGCTTTCTTT.